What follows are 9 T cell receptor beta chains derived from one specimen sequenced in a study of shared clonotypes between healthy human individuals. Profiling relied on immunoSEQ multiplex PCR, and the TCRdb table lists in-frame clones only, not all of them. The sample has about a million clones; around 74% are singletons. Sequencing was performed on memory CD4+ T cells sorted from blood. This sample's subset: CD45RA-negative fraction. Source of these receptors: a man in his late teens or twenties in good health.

DNA for the CDR3: TGTGCCAGCAGTTCCCTGGCGGGGAGTGGCTACACCTTC. Translating gives CASSSLAGSGYTF. The chain is built from TRBV6-5 and TRBJ1-2; D gene unclear. In germline, CDR1 is MNHEY, CDR2 SVGAGI. The V gene lost 4 bases and the J gene lost 7 bases, with 13 bases spanning the gap. The CDR3 is 13 residues long.

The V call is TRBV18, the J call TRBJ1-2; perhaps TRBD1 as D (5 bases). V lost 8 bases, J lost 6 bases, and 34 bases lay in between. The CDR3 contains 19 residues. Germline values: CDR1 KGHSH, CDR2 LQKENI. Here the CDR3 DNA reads TGTGCCAGCATAGCGTTATTGTCGCTCGGAATCGGGCAGGGCAATGGCTACACCTTC. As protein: CASIALLSLGIGQGNGYTF.

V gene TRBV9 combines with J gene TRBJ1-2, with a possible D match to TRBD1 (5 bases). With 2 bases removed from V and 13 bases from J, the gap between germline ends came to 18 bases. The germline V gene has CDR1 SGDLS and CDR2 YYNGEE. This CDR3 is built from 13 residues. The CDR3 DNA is TGTGCCAGCAGCGTCCTATCCGGGACCCCGGGCACCTTC. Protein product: CASSVLSGTPGTF. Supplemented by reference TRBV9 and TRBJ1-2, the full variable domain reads DSGVTQTPKHLITATGQRVTLRCSPRSGDLSVYWYQQSLDQGLQFLIQYYNGEERAKGNILERFSAQQFPDLHSELNLSSLELGDSALYFCASSVLSGTPGTFGSGTRLTVV.

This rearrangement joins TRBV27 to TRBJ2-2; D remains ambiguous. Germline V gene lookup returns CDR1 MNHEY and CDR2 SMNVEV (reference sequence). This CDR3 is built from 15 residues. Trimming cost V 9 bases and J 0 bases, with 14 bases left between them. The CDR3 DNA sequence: TGTGCCAGTCGGACGAGCCGCGCGAACACCGGGGAGCTGTTTTTT. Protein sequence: CASRTSRANTGELFF.

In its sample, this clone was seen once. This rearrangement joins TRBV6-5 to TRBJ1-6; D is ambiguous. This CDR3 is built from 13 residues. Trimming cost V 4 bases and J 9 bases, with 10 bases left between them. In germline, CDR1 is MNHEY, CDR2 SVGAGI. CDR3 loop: CASSLGLISPLHF. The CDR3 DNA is TGTGCCAGCAGTTTGGGTTTAATTTCACCCCTCCACTTT.

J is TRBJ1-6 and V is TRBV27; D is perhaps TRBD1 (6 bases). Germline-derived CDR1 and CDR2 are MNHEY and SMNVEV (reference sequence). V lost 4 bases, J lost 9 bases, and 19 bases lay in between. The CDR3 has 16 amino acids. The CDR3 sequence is CASSSSLTGKGSPLHF. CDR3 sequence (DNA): TGTGCCAGCAGTTCCTCCTTAACAGGGAAAGGTTCACCCCTCCACTTT.

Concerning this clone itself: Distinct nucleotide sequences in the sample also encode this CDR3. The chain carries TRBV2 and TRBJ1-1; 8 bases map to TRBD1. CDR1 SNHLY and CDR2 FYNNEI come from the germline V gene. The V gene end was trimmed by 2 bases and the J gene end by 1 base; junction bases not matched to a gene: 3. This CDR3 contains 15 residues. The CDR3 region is CASSEQGARNTEAFF. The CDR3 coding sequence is TGTGCCAGCAGTGAACAGGGGGCGAGGAACACTGAAGCTTTCTTT.

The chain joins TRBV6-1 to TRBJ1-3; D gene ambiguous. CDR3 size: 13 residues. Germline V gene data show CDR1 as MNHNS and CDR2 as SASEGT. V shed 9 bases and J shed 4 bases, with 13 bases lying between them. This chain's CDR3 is CASRRQAGNTIYF. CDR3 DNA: TGTGCCAGTCGGAGGCAGGCAGGAAACACCATATATTTT.

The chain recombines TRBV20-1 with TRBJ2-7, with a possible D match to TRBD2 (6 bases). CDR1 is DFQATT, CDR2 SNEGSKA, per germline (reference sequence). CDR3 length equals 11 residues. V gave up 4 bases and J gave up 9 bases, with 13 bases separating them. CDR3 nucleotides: TGCAGTGCTATCACGGGGACTGGGCAGTACTTC. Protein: CSAITGTGQYF.